These 24 T cell receptor beta chains were sequenced from one sample in a study of blood T cell repertoires in COVID-19. Sequencing was performed with immunoSEQ multiplex PCR; in TCRdb, only in-frame clones are kept and a portion is missing. The data hold approximately 280,000 clones, with roughly 89% observed a single time. Sequencing input: peripheral blood. The receptors here all came from a man aged 50 to 60 with acute or convalescent COVID-19.

The chain couples TRBV7-3 to TRBJ2-1; possibly TRBD1 for D (6 bases). The ends were cut back, 5 bases at V and 5 bases at J, with 10 bases in the middle. This CDR3 has 13 amino acids. Germline V gene data show CDR1 as SGHTA and CDR2 as FQGTGA. The CDR3 spells CASSVQGNNEQFF. The CDR3 coding sequence is TGTGCCAGCAGCGTACAGGGAAACAATGAGCAGTTCTTC.

This clone appeared once. The CDR3 spells CASSLTNQPQHF. Written as DNA, the CDR3 is TGTGCCAGCAGTCTCACAAATCAGCCCCAGCATTTT. The V call is TRBV12-3 or TRBV12-4, the J call TRBJ1-5; D is unclear. The CDR3 contains 12 residues. The V and J ends lost 5 bases and 4 bases respectively, with 6 bases between them.

The V and J genes are TRBV7-3 and TRBJ2-1, with 15 bases that match TRBD2. Trimming cost V 5 bases and J 5 bases; bases outside gene matches: 7. From germline, CDR1 is SGHTA and CDR2 FQGTGA. The CDR3 extends over 17 amino acids. The CDR3: CASSKGLAGGVDNEQFF. CDR3 coding DNA: TGTGCCAGCAGCAAGGGACTAGCGGGGGGCGTGGACAATGAGCAGTTCTTC.

The V gene is TRBV7-9, the J gene TRBJ1-5; D is ambiguous. CDR1 is SEHNR and CDR2 is FQNEAQ in the germline V gene (reference sequence). The V gene lost 1 base and the J gene lost 0 bases, with 10 bases spanning the gap. The CDR3 loop spans 16 amino acids. The CDR3 region is CASSLGWTGSNQPQHF. In nucleotides, the CDR3 is TGTGCCAGCAGCTTAGGGTGGACTGGTAGCAATCAGCCCCAGCATTTT.

This CDR3 is CASSSGNSGNTIYF. The DNA of the CDR3 is TGTGCCAGTAGTTCGGGGAACTCTGGAAACACCATATATTTT. The chain joins TRBV19 to TRBJ1-3; no clear D gene. Germline V CDR1 and CDR2: LNHDA, SQIVND (reference sequence). There are 14 residues in the CDR3. The V gene lost 5 bases and the J gene lost 0 bases, with 8 bases spanning the gap.

The chain combines TRBV27 with TRBJ2-5; D call uncertain. Trimming removed 7 bases at V and 7 bases at J, with 13 bases between. The CDR3 is made up of 12 amino acids. Germline V gene lookup returns CDR1 MNHEY and CDR2 SMNVEV (reference sequence). The CDR3 sequence is CASTSLGGTQYF. The CDR3 DNA sequence: TGTGCCAGCACCTCCCTCGGCGGGACCCAGTACTTC.

This chain uses TRBV30 with TRBJ2-7; D may be TRBD2 (5 bases). V shed 1 base and J shed 3 bases, with 10 bases lying between them. Germline CDR1 reads GTSNPN; CDR2 reads SVGIG (reference sequence). The CDR3 runs 13 residues. The CDR3, as DNA: TGTGCCTGGAGTGGGCTAGCTAACTACGAGCAGTACTTC. Translating it yields CAWSGLANYEQYF. The full variable domain, in which reference TRBV30 and TRBJ2-7 provide the parts outside the CDR3, is SQTIHQWPATLVQPVGSPLSLECTVEGTSNPNLYWYRQAAGRGLQLLFYSVGIGQISSEVPQNLSASRPQDRQFILSSKKLLLSDSGFYLCAWSGLANYEQYFGPGTRLTVT.

This rearrangement joins TRBV27 to TRBJ2-2; 9 positions match TRBD2. The CDR3 is 18 residues long. Germline values: CDR1 MNHEY, CDR2 SMNVEV (reference sequence). The V and J ends lost 5 bases and 4 bases, in that order; junction bases with no gene match: 14. CDR3 nucleotides: TGTGCCAGCAGTCCCGGCCCAGCGGGGGGATCGCTCACCGGGGAGCTGTTTTTT. Protein product: CASSPGPAGGSLTGELFF.

J is TRBJ1-2 and V is TRBV3-1 (or the pseudogene TRBV3-2); the D gene is possibly TRBD1 (6 bases). CDR3 length: 14 amino acids. Trimming took off 2 bases at V and 8 bases at J, with 15 bases between the two ends. Germline V CDR1 and CDR2: LGHDT, YNNKEL (reference sequence). CDR3 loop: CASSQYRASSGYTF. The CDR3 DNA reads as TGTGCCAGCAGCCAATACAGGGCCAGCAGCGGCTACACCTTC.

V gene TRBV5-1 combines with J gene TRBJ2-1; 7 nucleotides agree with TRBD2. J gave up 7 bases and V 7 bases, and 14 bases lay outside the gene matches. The CDR3 covers 15 residues. In germline, CDR1 is SGHRS, CDR2 YFSETQ. The DNA for the CDR3 is TGCGCCAGCGCTCGGGGCGCGGGGGTAGCGAATGAGCAGTTCTTC. This gives the protein CASARGAGVANEQFF.

The chain joins TRBV19 to TRBJ2-6, with 10 bases aligning to TRBD2. In germline, CDR1 is LNHDA, CDR2 SQIVND (reference sequence). The CDR3 has 17 residues. V lost 7 bases to trimming and J lost 2 bases; unmatched junction nucleotides: 8. For the CDR3, the DNA is TGTGCCAGTATCCGGCTAGCGGGGGCGGCTGGGGCCAACGTCCTGACTTTC. It specifies CASIRLAGAAGANVLTF.

The chain combines TRBV5-4 with TRBJ2-5; 14 nucleotides align to TRBD2. Germline V gene sequence: CDR1 SGHNT, CDR2 YYREEE (reference sequence). Losses at the gene ends were 5 bases for V and 4 bases for J; bases not matched to a gene: 4. The CDR3 sequence is 15 residues long. The CDR3 sequence: CASSRGLAGGETQYF. CDR3 DNA: TGTGCCAGCAGTCGCGGACTAGCGGGGGGAGAGACCCAGTACTTC.

This chain joins TRBV25-1 and TRBJ1-6; D perhaps matches TRBD1 (5 bases). The germline CDR1 and CDR2 sequences are MGHDK and SYGVNS. The CDR3 length is 16 residues. V lost 2 bases and J lost 2, with 10 bases in between. The CDR3 loop is CASSERGFAYNSPLHF. The CDR3 bases are TGTGCCAGCAGTGAACGGGGGTTCGCCTATAATTCACCCCTCCACTTT. Complete variable domain (other parts from reference TRBV25-1 and TRBJ1-6): EADIYQTPRYLVIGTGKKITLECSQTMGHDKMYWYQQDPGMELHLIHYSYGVNSTEKGDLSSESTVSRIRTEHFPLTLESARPSHTSQYLCASSERGFAYNSPLHFGNGTRLTVT.

The chain has TRBV15 and TRBJ2-3; 9 nucleotides line up with TRBD1. Germline assignment: CDR1 LNHNV and CDR2 YYDKDF (reference sequence). Germline trimming cut 6 bases from V and 2 bases from J; bases unmatched to any gene: 6. This CDR3 is built from 15 residues. The CDR3 loop reads CATSPGQGFTDTQYF. The DNA of the CDR3 is TGTGCCACCAGTCCGGGACAGGGATTCACAGATACGCAGTATTTT.

The V call is TRBV5-6, the J call TRBJ2-1, with 9 bases that match TRBD2. Germline V gives CDR1 SGHDT, CDR2 YYEEEE. With 4 bases clipped from V and 1 base from J, the junction kept 12 bases outside the gene matches. The length of the CDR3 is 18 residues. CDR3 in DNA: TGTGCCAGCAGCCTAGCCCGGCTAGCGGGGCATTCCTACAATGAGCAGTTCTTC. Amino acids: CASSLARLAGHSYNEQFF.

This clone has only a few counts. The chain employs TRBV3-1 (or the pseudogene TRBV3-2) and TRBJ1-2; D remains ambiguous. The CDR3 extends over 13 amino acids. Germline V CDR1 and CDR2: LGHDT, YNNKEL (reference sequence). The V end lost 6 bases, the J end lost 8 bases, and 16 bases lay between the germline ends. CDR3 DNA sequence: TGTGCCAGCAGACATAATCTCGGGTGGGGCTACACCTTC. This gives the protein CASRHNLGWGYTF.

The gene calls are TRBV20-1 and TRBJ1-6; D not resolved. Germline CDR1 reads DFQATT; CDR2 reads SNEGSKA (reference sequence). The V end lost 3 bases, the J end lost 8 bases, and 8 bases lay between the germline ends. The CDR3 runs 12 residues. The DNA of the CDR3 is TGCAGTGCTAGTAGGCGGGATTCACCCCTCCACTTT. Encoded protein: CSASRRDSPLHF.

The chain recombines TRBV24-1 with TRBJ2-1; D unclear. V was cut by 2 bases and J by 10 bases, with 11 bases left in between. The CDR3 runs to 13 residues. CDR1 is KGHDR and CDR2 is SFDVKD in the germline V gene. CDR3: CATSDSGLLEQFF. The CDR3 DNA is TGTGCCACCAGTGATTCGGGTCTTCTGGAGCAGTTCTTC.

V and J are TRBV4-2 and TRBJ2-1, with TRBD1 identical over 8 bases. This CDR3 is built from 15 residues. Germline V gene sequence: CDR1 LGHNA, CDR2 YNFKEQ. The trim removed 1 base at V and 7 bases at J, leaving 6 bases unmatched. CDR3 sequence: CASSQGQGAGNEQFF. The CDR3 DNA follows: TGTGCCAGCAGCCAAGGCCAGGGGGCAGGGAATGAGCAGTTCTTC.

The genes are TRBV6-1 and TRBJ1-2, with D perhaps TRBD1 (6 bases). The CDR3 contains 13 residues. Per the germline V gene, CDR1 is MNHNS and CDR2 is SASEGT. Trimming removed 3 bases from V and 7 bases from J, with 12 bases in between. CDR3 amino acids: CASSDLGGGGYTF. Here the CDR3 DNA reads TGTGCCAGCAGTGATTTAGGGGGGGGTGGCTACACCTTC.

The chain has TRBV7-6 and TRBJ2-7, with D perhaps matching TRBD1 (6 bases). The germline CDR1 and CDR2 sequences are SGHVS and FNYEAQ. The length of the CDR3 is 15 residues. Trimming left V 1 base short and J 0 bases short, with 10 bases between. This CDR3 is CASSLVGGNSYEQYF. CDR3 bases: TGTGCCAGCAGCTTAGTAGGGGGTAACTCCTACGAGCAGTACTTC.

The rearrangement joins TRBV9 to TRBJ1-6; TRBD1 aligns across 8 bases. This CDR3 contains 17 residues. V was pared by 5 bases and J by 0 bases, with 7 bases of the junction left unmatched. Germline values: CDR1 SGDLS, CDR2 YYNGEE. CDR3 bases: TGTGCCAGCAGTCCGACAGGGGAGATCTCCTATAATTCACCCCTCCACTTT. This translates into CASSPTGEISYNSPLHF. The full variable domain, completed using reference TRBV9 and TRBJ1-6, is DSGVTQTPKHLITATGQRVTLRCSPRSGDLSVYWYQQSLDQGLQFLIQYYNGEERAKGNILERFSAQQFPDLHSELNLSSLELGDSALYFCASSPTGEISYNSPLHFGNGTRLTVT.

The rearrangement joins TRBV7-3 to TRBJ1-4; TRBD1 is a possible D gene (5 bases). With 1 base removed from V and 3 bases from J, the gap between germline ends came to 9 bases. This CDR3 is built from 15 residues. Germline CDR1 and CDR2: SGHTA and FQGTGA. CDR3 DNA: TGTGCCAGCAGCTTAAGGCGGACATCTAATGAAAAACTGTTTTTT. Amino acids: CASSLRRTSNEKLFF.

The table lists this clone with a count of one. The CDR3, as DNA: TGTGCCAGTAGTATCGGGACAGCGGACACCATATATTTT. Its translation: CASSIGTADTIYF. The chain employs TRBV19 and TRBJ1-3; TRBD1 matches at 7 bases. CDR1 is LNHDA, CDR2 SQIVND, per germline (reference sequence). The CDR3 is 13 amino acids. After removal of 3 bases from V and 8 bases from J, the junction contained 4 bases not matched to a gene. Filled out from reference TRBV19 and TRBJ1-3, the complete variable domain reads DGGITQSPKYLFRKEGQNVTLSCEQNLNHDAMYWYRQDPGQGLRLIYYSQIVNDFQKGDIAEGYSVSREKKESFPLTVTSAQKNPTAFYLCASSIGTADTIYFGEGSWLTVV.